This TCR beta chain was found in a study of technical replicates of blood from a handful of donors. This clone was found once. The germline gives CDR1 SGHNT, CDR2 YYREEE (reference sequence). With 0 bases clipped from V and 7 bases from J, the junction kept 2 bases outside the gene matches. This CDR3 is built from 13 residues. Using immunoSEQ multiplex PCR, the repertoire was profiled, and TCRdb retains in-frame clones only, with some absent. The data hold approximately 99,000 clones, with around 96% observed a single time. The sequence derives from a human donor in good health. The sequenced material came from T cells isolated from PBMCs. The rearrangement uses TRBV5-4 and TRBJ1-2; 8 nucleotides agree with TRBD1. The CDR3, as DNA: TGTGCCAGCAGCTTGGCAGGGGGCGGTGGCTACACCTTC. Its translation: CASSLAGGGGYTF.